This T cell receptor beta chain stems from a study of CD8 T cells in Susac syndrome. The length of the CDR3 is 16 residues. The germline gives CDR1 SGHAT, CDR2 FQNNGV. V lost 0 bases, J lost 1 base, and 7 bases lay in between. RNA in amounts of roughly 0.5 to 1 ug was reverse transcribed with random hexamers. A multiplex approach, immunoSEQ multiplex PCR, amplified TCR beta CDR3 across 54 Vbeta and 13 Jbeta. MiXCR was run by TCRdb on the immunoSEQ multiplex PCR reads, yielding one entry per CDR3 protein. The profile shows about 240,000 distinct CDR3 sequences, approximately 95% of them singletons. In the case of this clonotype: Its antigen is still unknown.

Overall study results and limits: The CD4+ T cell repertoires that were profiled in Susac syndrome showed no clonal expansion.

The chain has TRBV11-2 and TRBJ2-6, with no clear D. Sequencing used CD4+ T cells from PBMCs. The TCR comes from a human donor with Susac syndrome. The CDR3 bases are TGTGCCAGCAGCTTAGATCTTAGGTCTGGGGCCAACGTCCTGACTTTC. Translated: CASSLDLRSGANVLTF.